The count of the clone carrying this TCR beta chain is one. The V and J ends lost 1 base and 4 bases respectively, with 10 bases between them. The CDR3 consists of 15 residues. CDR1 is LGHNA, CDR2 YNFKEQ, per germline. This sample was included in a study of T cell changes during pregnancy in multiple sclerosis. Clones were read by immunoSEQ multiplex PCR, and TCRdb kept only the in-frame ones, dropping some. The sample includes about 77,000 clones, 70% to 90% of them seen just once. Sequencing used peripheral blood, obtained before pregnancy. The V and J genes are TRBV4-2 and TRBJ2-2; possibly TRBD2 for D (6 bases). The receptor was derived from a female donor with multiple sclerosis, enrolled in a pregnancy study. CDR3 in DNA: TGTGCCAGCAGCCAAGGGCAGGGAGGCACCGGGGAGCTGTTTTTT. It yields the protein CASSQGQGGTGELFF.